This T cell receptor (beta chain) stems from a study of T cell repertoires in cytomegalovirus infection. About the research overall: In public TCR beta signatures, there were indications of both CMV infection and matching HLA type. General study findings and limits: The study found HLA-C-restricted CMV-specific TCR beta clonotypes dominating the ex vivo response. Cumulative frequency of public TCR beta families picked out carriers of CMV plus the relevant HLA.

Turning to this clonotype: As yet, its antigen is unknown.

TCRdb itself ran the reads through MiXCR, one entry per CDR3 protein. The sample records 740,000 or so distinct CDR3 sequences, 35% to 45% being singletons. Material: PBMCs. The receptor's source is a human donor in good health (CMV status not recorded). Some clones in this sample may be carry-over from other donors' samples.

CDR3 sequence reads: CASSPGSSGANVLTF. As DNA, the CDR3 is TGTGCCAGCAGCCCAGGGTCGTCTGGGGCCAACGTCCTGACTTTC. V is TRBV3-1 and J is TRBJ2-6; perhaps TRBD1 as D (5 bases). The germline V and J ends were trimmed by 4 bases and 1 base, with 8 bases remaining between them. The CDR3 totals 15 residues. Germline CDR1 and CDR2: LGHDT and YNNKEL (reference sequence).